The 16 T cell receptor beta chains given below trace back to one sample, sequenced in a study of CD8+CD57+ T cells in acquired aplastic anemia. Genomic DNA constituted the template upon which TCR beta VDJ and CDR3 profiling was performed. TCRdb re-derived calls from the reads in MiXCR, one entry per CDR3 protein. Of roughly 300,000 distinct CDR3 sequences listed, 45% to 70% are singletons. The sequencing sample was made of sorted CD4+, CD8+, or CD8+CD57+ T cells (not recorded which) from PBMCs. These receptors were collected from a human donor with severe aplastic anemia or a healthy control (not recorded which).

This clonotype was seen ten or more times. The CDR3 region is CASSLDFTSTDTQYF. CDR3 sequence (DNA): TGTGCCAGCAGTTTGGACTTTACTAGCACAGATACGCAGTATTTT. The rearrangement joins TRBV6-4 to TRBJ2-3; D is possibly TRBD2 (5 bases). The CDR3 runs 15 residues. In germline, CDR1 is MRHNA, CDR2 SNTAGT. Trimming removed 5 bases from V and 0 bases from J, with 12 bases in between.

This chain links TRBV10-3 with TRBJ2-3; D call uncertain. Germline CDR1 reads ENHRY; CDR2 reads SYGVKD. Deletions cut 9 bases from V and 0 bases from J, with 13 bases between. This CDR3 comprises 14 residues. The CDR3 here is CAIFEWTSTDTQYF. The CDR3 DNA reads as TGTGCCATTTTCGAGTGGACCAGCACAGATACGCAGTATTTT.

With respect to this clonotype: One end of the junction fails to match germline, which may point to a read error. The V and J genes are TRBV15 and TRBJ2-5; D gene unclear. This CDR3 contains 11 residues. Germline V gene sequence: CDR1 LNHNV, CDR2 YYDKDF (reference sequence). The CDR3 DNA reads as TGTGCCACCTCCGTGGCAGAGACCCAGTACTTT. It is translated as CATSVAETQYF.

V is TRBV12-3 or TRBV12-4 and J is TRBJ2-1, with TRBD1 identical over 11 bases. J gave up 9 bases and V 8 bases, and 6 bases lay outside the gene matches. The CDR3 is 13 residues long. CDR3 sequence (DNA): TGTGCCAGCCCAGGACAGGGGGCGACTGAGCAGTTCTTC. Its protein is CASPGQGATEQFF.

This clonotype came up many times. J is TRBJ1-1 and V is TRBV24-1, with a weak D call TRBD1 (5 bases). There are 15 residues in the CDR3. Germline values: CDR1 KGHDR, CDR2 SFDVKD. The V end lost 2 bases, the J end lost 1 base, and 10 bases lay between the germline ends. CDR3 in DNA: TGTGCCACCAGTGATTCTCGGGACGGGAACACTGAAGCTTTCTTT. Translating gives CATSDSRDGNTEAFF.

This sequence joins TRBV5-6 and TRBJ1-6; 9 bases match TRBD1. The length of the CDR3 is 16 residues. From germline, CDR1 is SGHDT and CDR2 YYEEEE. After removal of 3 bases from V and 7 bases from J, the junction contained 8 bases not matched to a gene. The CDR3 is CASSSRTGVYNSPLHF. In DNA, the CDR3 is TGTGCCAGCAGCTCGCGGACAGGGGTCTACAATTCACCCCTCCACTTT. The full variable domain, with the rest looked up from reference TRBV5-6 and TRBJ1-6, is DAGVTQSPTHLIKTRGQQVTLRCSPKSGHDTVSWYQQALGQGPQFIFQYYEEEERQRGNFPDRFSGHQFPNYSSELNVNALLLGDSALYLCASSSRTGVYNSPLHFGNGTRLTVT.

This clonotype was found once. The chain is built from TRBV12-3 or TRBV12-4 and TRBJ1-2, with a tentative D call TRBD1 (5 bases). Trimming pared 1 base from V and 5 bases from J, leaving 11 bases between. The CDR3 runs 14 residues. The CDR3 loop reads CASSLVQVDYGYTF. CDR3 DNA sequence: TGTGCCAGCAGTTTAGTACAGGTTGATTATGGCTACACCTTC.

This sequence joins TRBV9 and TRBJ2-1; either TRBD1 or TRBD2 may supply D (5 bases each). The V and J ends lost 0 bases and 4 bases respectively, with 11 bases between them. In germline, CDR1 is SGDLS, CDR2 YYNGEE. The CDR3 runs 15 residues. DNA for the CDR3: TGTGCCAGCAGCGTAGTAAGGGGAGATTACAATGAGCAGTTCTTC. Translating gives CASSVVRGDYNEQFF.

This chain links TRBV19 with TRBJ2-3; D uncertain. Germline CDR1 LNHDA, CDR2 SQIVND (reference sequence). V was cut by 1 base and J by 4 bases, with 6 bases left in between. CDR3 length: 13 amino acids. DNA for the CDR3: TGTGCCAGTAGTATAGTGCCAGCAGATACGCAGTATTTT. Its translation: CASSIVPADTQYF.

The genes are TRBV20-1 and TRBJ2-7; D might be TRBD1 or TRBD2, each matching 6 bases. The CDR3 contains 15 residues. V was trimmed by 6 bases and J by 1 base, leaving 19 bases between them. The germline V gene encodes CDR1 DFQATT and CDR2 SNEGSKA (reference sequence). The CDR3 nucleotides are TGCAGTGCCAACGGACAGAATAGCGGATCCTACGAGCAGTACTTC. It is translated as CSANGQNSGSYEQYF.

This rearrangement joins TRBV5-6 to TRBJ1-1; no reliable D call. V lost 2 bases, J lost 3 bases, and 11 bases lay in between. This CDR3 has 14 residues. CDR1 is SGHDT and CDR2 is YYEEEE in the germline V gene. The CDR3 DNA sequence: TGTGCCAGCAGCTTCCGACTGAAGGACACTGAAGCTTTCTTT. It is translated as CASSFRLKDTEAFF.

CDR3 DNA: TGTGCCAGCAGCTTAGCGAACAGGGGTGAGCCCCAGCATTTT. Its protein is CASSLANRGEPQHF. V gene TRBV7-8 combines with J gene TRBJ1-5; 7 nucleotides align to TRBD1. J was trimmed by 8 bases and V by 0 bases; bases with no gene match: 4. The germline V gene has CDR1 SGHVS and CDR2 FQNEAQ. The CDR3 loop spans 14 amino acids.

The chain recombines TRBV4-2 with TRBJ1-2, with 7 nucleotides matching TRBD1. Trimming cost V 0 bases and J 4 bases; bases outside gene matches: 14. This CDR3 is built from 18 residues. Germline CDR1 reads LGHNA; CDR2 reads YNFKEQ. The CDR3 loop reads CASSQDEPSGQQLYGYTF. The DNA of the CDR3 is TGTGCCAGCAGCCAAGATGAGCCCTCGGGACAGCAACTCTATGGCTACACCTTC.

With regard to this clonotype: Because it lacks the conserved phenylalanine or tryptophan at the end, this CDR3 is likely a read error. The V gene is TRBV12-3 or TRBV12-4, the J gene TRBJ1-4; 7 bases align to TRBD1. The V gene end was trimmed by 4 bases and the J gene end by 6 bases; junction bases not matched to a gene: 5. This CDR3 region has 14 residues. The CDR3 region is CASSYPGGDEKLFL. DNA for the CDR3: TGTGCCAGCAGTTATCCAGGGGGGGATGAAAAACTGTTTCTT.

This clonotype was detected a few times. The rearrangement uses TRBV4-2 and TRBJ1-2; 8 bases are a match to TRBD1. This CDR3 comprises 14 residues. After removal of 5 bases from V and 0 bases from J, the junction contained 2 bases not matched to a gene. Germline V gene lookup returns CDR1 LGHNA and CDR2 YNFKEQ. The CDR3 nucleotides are TGTGCCAGCAGCTTGACAGGGGCTAACTATGGCTACACCTTC. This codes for CASSLTGANYGYTF.

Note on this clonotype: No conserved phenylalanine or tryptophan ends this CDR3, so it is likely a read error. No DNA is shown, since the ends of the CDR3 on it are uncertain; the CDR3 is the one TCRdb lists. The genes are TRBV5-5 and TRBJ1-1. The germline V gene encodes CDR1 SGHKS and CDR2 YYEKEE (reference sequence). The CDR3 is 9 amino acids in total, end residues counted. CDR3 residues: CASSLGGLA.